This T cell receptor beta chain was sequenced during a study of shared clonotypes between healthy human individuals. Notes on the study in general: The study sampled only blood, and tissue repertoires likely differ.

CDR1 and CDR2 (germline): KGHSH, LQKENI. After removal of 3 bases from V and 7 bases from J, the junction contained 6 bases not matched to a gene. The CDR3 is made up of 14 amino acids. A word on this clone: Antigen: not known.

A CD45RA+ naive subset and a CD45RA-negative memory subset were split from CD4+ cells. Across several immunoSEQ plates, the genomic DNA of each subset was split evenly. Original analysis: Owing to the provision of junction-only sequences devoid of quality scores by immunoSEQ, filtering differed. Generated by immunoSEQ multiplex PCR, the TCRdb table keeps only in-frame clones and is missing some. V, J and clone size are taken as reported in that table, and D and trimming were inferred from the DNA itself. The sample gives about 2.4 million clones, 93% of which show up once; more than 0.35% is in the top ten.

The V and J genes are TRBV18 and TRBJ1-2; 9 bases are shared with TRBD1. Material: naive CD4+ T cells from PBMCs. Described subset: CD45RA+ positively selected. This receptor was obtained from a man aged 18 to 30 in good health. Some clones in this sample may be carry-over from other donors' samples. Here the CDR3 DNA reads TGTGCCAGCTCACCGTCCGGGACAGGGATTGGCTACACCTTC. Residues: CASSPSGTGIGYTF.